This entry features one TCR beta chain sequence. No cognate antigen has been identified for it. Base qualities are not provided; no much larger clone lies one nucleotide away. These data are taken from a study of blood T cells in healthy people across ages (dated by TCRdb to between 2014 and 2017). As for the study more broadly: In model experiments, template switching captured roughly one uniquely barcoded TCR beta cDNA molecule for every two T cells. Donors of different ages were randomly distributed across sequencing lanes to avoid experimental bias. Using the same blood draw, the study looked at two additional independent replicas of 1 million unique cDNA reads for two donors, one aged 18 to 30 and the other aged 80 or older. The donors were divided into four age groups: young (average roughly 17 years), middle-aged (about 41), aged (about 56) and long-lived (more than 75). Using deep sequencing normalized with unique cDNA molecular identifiers, the study measured how TCR beta repertoire diversity changes with age. Here is what the overall study found, with its caveats: Total diversity estimates from one million sequenced T cells were considered lower bounds and underestimates. Observed TCR beta diversity per million T cells fell roughly linearly with age, and a significant reduction was already apparent by age roughly 40. Since profiling was done on bulk unsorted PBMCs, naive and antigen-experienced compartments could not be conclusively compared. The CMV infection status of donors was not known, potentially confounding age-related changes in expanded clonotypes. The percentage of naive T cells measured by flow cytometry correlated strongly with observed TCR beta diversity. Compared with the aged group, the long-lived group had more naive CD4+ T cells, fewer expanded clones and increased TCR diversity, a pattern suggesting age selection.

Library construction relied on 5' RACE. The instrument was an Illumina HiSeq 2500. A second PCR of roughly 6 to 11 cycles was run with a J-beta primer mix and a sample-barcoded 5' primer. Each TCR beta cDNA molecule received a unique molecular identifier from a template-switch 5' adaptor carrying 12 random nucleotides. Each sample yielded at least 2.5 million CDR3-containing paired-end reads. First-strand cDNA was synthesized from all RNA with the Mint cDNA synthesis kit, primed by a TRBC-specific oligonucleotide. After uracil-DNA glycosylase treatment, a first 18-cycle PCR used universal primers M1SS and BC2_uni_R on all cDNA. The study's processing was this. For normalization, 1 million high-quality reads, each with a distinct molecular identifier, were randomly selected from each sample. Reads sharing molecular identifiers were discarded rather than binned into consensus sequences. MiTCR, set to a Q25 quality threshold and the strictest error-elimination algorithm, was used for CDR3 identification, clonotype clustering and error correction. A nonparametric unseen species model with Euler transformation was used to estimate lower-bound total TCR beta diversity. TCRdb took the public reads, trimmed them with fastp at Q25, ran MiXCR for clone calling and kept in-frame beta chains. Merged by CDR3 protein, the rows form single entries marked with the most common genes and DNA. The V and J calls and clone size come from TCRdb's table, not from the authors' own analysis. The sample yields 700,000 or so distinct CDR3 sequences; 22% were counted once. The ten top clones hold about 22% of the sample.

Systemically healthy Caucasian individuals from Russia, around 38 in total and aged roughly 6 to 100 years, were included as donors. Around 9.9 milliliters of peripheral blood were collected from each donor into EDTA-treated Vacutainer tubes. Ficoll-Paque density-gradient centrifugation was used to isolate PBMCs, with at least 6.5 million per sample. Trizol reagent was used to extract total RNA from PBMCs, with at least 5.5 micrograms per sample. For every donor, flow cytometry on a PBMC aliquot measured the percentage of naive CD45RAhigh/CD27high T cells. This clonotype was sampled from a man in his 70s in good health. Specimen: blood.

The CDR3 reads as follows: CASSDRSPRQPQHF. The sequenced DNA is TGTGCCAGCAGCGACAGGTCCCCCCGGCAGCCCCAGCATTTT. The rearrangement joined TRBV2 to TRBJ1-5, and possibly TRBD1, on 6 matching bases. The CDR3 runs 14 amino acids, cysteine and phenylalanine included. Here the CDR3 DNA is all that survives: 42 bases in frame from base 1. CDR1 and CDR2 were assigned from the germline V gene as SNHLY and FYNNEI. V and J lose 6 bases and 7 bases, and a span of 16 bases separates them.